The sequence of this T cell receptor (beta chain) was determined in a study of patients and donors after allogeneic stem cell transplantation. V lost 0 bases to trimming and J lost 7 bases, with 19 bases between them. This CDR3 has 16 residues. Germline V CDR1 and CDR2: MNHEY, SVGAGI. TCRdb processed the RT-PCR reads anew with MiXCR; each CDR3 protein has one entry. This sample has tens of thousands of distinct CDR3 sequences, with roughly 52% found just once. The sample consisted of blood, either unsorted or a sorted T cell fraction (not recorded which). This chain joins TRBV6-5 and TRBJ2-7; D may be TRBD1 (5 bases). The receptor's source is a human donor who was either an allogeneic HSCT recipient or a stem cell or donor lymphocyte infusion donor (not recorded which). It is not recorded whose cells these are; they may come from a transplant donor. Here the CDR3 DNA reads TGTGCCAGCAGTTACTCGCCAACGCAGGGTTCGTGGGAGCAGTACTTC. Protein product: CASSYSPTQGSWEQYF.